The 21 T cell receptor beta chains listed next were all sequenced from one sample in a study of blood T cell repertoires in COVID-19. The data were produced by immunoSEQ multiplex PCR, yet TCRdb's version contains in-frame clones alone and is incomplete. Seen here are hundreds of thousands of clones, roughly 80% observed once, and the top ten hold 5%. Sequenced input: PBMCs or T cells enriched from blood (not recorded which). These receptors all stem from a man aged 35-49 years who had been exposed to COVID-19.

The chain recombines TRBV24-1 with TRBJ2-3, with 11 bases identical to TRBD2. The V gene's germline CDR1 is KGHDR and CDR2 SFDVKD. The CDR3 has 18 residues. Trimming at V came to 2 bases and at J to 9 bases, leaving 15 bases not matched to a gene. CDR3 sequence (DNA): TGTGCCACCAGTGATTCCGGGCGGCTGACCGCTAGCGGGAGGACGCAGTATTTT. This gives the protein CATSDSGRLTASGRTQYF.

The chain couples TRBV18 to TRBJ2-3; tentatively, D is TRBD2 (5 bases). CDR1 is KGHSH and CDR2 is LQKENI in the germline V gene. The V gene lost 2 bases and the J gene lost 5 bases, with 8 bases spanning the gap. CDR3 length: 13 amino acids. Here the CDR3 reads CASSPGRQDTQYF. CDR3 bases: TGTGCCAGCTCACCAGGGAGACAAGATACGCAGTATTTT.

This clone appeared a single time. V is TRBV3-1 (or the pseudogene TRBV3-2) and J is TRBJ2-3; the match to TRBD2 covers 8 bases. This CDR3 contains 14 residues. Germline CDR1 reads LGHDT; CDR2 reads YNNKEL (reference sequence). The V gene end was trimmed by 1 base and the J gene end by 8 bases; junction bases not matched to a gene: 5. Written as DNA, the CDR3 is TGTGCCAGCAGCCAAGGCTTCCGGGGGGGTACGCAGTATTTT. Its protein is CASSQGFRGGTQYF.

This chain connects TRBV11-3 to TRBJ2-3; TRBD2 matches 9 bases. This CDR3 is built from 14 residues. With V trimmed by 3 bases and J by 11 bases, 9 bases remained unmatched. Germline-derived CDR1 and CDR2 are SGHNT and YENEEA. The CDR3 nucleotides read TGTGCCAGCAGCTTGGGTGATAGCGGGAGTAAGCAGTATTTT. Its translation is CASSLGDSGSKQYF.

This clone was observed once. The chain carries TRBV21-1 and TRBJ1-2. TRBV21-1 is labeled a pseudogene. This CDR3 contains 17 residues. This chain's CDR3 is CASSKRSPGDYRGGYTF. The DNA for the CDR3 is TGTGCCAGCAGCAAAAGGTCTCCGGGTGACTATCGGGGAGGCTACACCTTC.

This clone was seen just once. The genes are TRBV19 and TRBJ1-1; tentatively, D is TRBD1 (6 bases). The V gene lost 6 bases and the J gene lost 4 bases, with 24 bases spanning the gap. CDR1 and CDR2 from the germline V gene are LNHDA and SQIVND (reference sequence). This CDR3 is 17 amino acids long. CDR3 in amino acids: CASRRAGVGVEITEAFF. DNA of the CDR3: TGTGCCAGTAGAAGGGCAGGGGTAGGAGTAGAGATCACTGAAGCTTTCTTT.

CDR3 DNA: TGTGCCACCAAGGGGACAGGGGGCGGCACCGGGGAGCTGTTTTTT. It is translated as CATKGTGGGTGELFF. The V call is TRBV24-1, the J call TRBJ2-2, with 12 bases matching TRBD1. Per germline, CDR1 KGHDR and CDR2 SFDVKD. With 8 bases clipped from V and 4 bases from J, the junction kept 4 bases outside the gene matches. The CDR3 length is 15 residues.

This clone was seen only a few times. The V call is TRBV10-1, the J call TRBJ1-2; tentative D call: TRBD1 (5 bases). Trimming stripped 6 bases from V and 2 bases from J, with 10 bases between. This CDR3 is 13 amino acids long. CDR1 and CDR2 from the germline V gene are WNHNN and SYGVQD (reference sequence). This CDR3 reads CASRPGLNYGYTF. The CDR3 DNA reads as TGCGCCAGCAGGCCGGGACTGAACTATGGCTACACCTTC.

CDR3 bases: TGTGCCACCAGTGACGGGACTAGCGGGAGGCAGTACTTC. Translated, it gives CATSDGTSGRQYF. V and J are TRBV24-1 and TRBJ2-7; 14 nucleotides match TRBD2. Trimming at V came to 4 bases and at J to 9 bases, leaving 1 base not matched to a gene. The CDR3 is made up of 13 amino acids. The germline V gene encodes CDR1 KGHDR and CDR2 SFDVKD.

The chain is built from TRBV7-9 and TRBJ1-4, with a possible D match to TRBD1 (5 bases). This CDR3 is 14 amino acids long. The germline gives CDR1 SEHNR, CDR2 FQNEAQ (reference sequence). The ends were cut back, 6 bases at V and 6 bases at J, with 14 bases in the middle. As DNA, the CDR3 is TGTGCCAGCAGTCCCTCCTGGGACTATGAAAAACTGTTTTTT. The encoded protein is CASSPSWDYEKLFF.

The rearrangement links TRBV9 to TRBJ2-3; possibly TRBD2 for D (5 bases). V shed 0 bases and J shed 2 bases, with 10 bases lying between them. The CDR3 is 15 amino acids. Germline lookup yields CDR1 SGDLS and CDR2 YYNGEE. In DNA form, the CDR3 reads TGTGCCAGCAGCGTAGACCCTAGCTTCACAGATACGCAGTATTTT. It specifies CASSVDPSFTDTQYF.

The chain combines TRBV30 with TRBJ1-1; D unresolved. Trimming left V 6 bases short and J 1 base short, with 15 bases between. The CDR3 is made up of 14 amino acids. From germline, CDR1 is GTSNPN and CDR2 SVGIG (reference sequence). The CDR3 loop reads CACGGKGQNTEAFF. The CDR3, as DNA: TGTGCCTGTGGCGGGAAGGGCCAGAACACTGAAGCTTTCTTT. Full variable domain (rest looked up from reference TRBV30 and TRBJ1-1): SQTIHQWPATLVQPVGSPLSLECTVEGTSNPNLYWYRQAAGRGLQLLFYSVGIGQISSEVPQNLSASRPQDRQFILSSKKLLLSDSGFYLCACGGKGQNTEAFFGQGTRLTVV.

The chain has TRBV7-8 and TRBJ1-1, with 7 bases that match TRBD1. The CDR3 runs 14 residues. The ends lost 8 bases at V and 3 bases at J; junction bases unmatched: 9. The germline V gene encodes CDR1 SGHVS and CDR2 FQNEAQ. Written as DNA, the CDR3 is TGTGCCAGCGGGACAGCCTATTTCGACACTGAAGCTTTCTTT. Translating it yields CASGTAYFDTEAFF.

The chain employs TRBV29-1 and TRBJ2-7; 11 bases align to TRBD2. V was clipped by 7 bases and J by 6 bases; unmatched bases: 11. Germline V gene lookup returns CDR1 SQVTM and CDR2 ANQGSEA. CDR3 size: 14 residues. This CDR3 reads CSAKVTSGSLEQYF. CDR3 bases: TGCAGCGCCAAGGTAACTAGCGGGAGCCTCGAGCAGTACTTC.

The chain joins TRBV10-3 to TRBJ2-1; 15 bases are shared with TRBD2. The CDR3 covers 16 residues. Trimming took 6 bases from V and 7 from J; bases not matched to a gene: 7. Germline V lookup: CDR1 ENHRY, CDR2 SYGVKD. DNA for the CDR3: TGTGCCATCAGCCAGGGACTAGCGGGAGGCGGGAATGAGCAGTTCTTC. This translates into CAISQGLAGGGNEQFF.

The chain couples TRBV11-3 to TRBJ2-7; tentative D call: TRBD2 (6 bases). The CDR3 is 11 residues long. Germline CDR1 SGHNT, CDR2 YENEEA. The CDR3: CAQRASYEQYF. In nucleotides, the CDR3 is TGTGCTCAGCGGGCCTCCTACGAGCAGTACTTC.

J is TRBJ2-5 and V is TRBV13; D unresolved. CDR3 length: 12 amino acids. V was trimmed by 4 bases and J by 2 bases, leaving 5 bases between them. CDR1 and CDR2 (germline): PRHDT, FYEKMQ (reference sequence). The CDR3 reads CASSSNQETQYF. The CDR3 nucleotides read TGTGCCAGCAGCTCAAATCAAGAGACCCAGTACTTC. The full variable domain, its missing parts supplied by reference TRBV13 and TRBJ2-5, is AAGVIQSPRHLIKEKRETATLKCYPIPRHDTVYWYQQGPGQDPQFLISFYEKMQSDKGSIPDRFSAQQFSDYHSELNMSSLELGDSALYFCASSSNQETQYFGPGTRLLVL.

This clone has just a few counts. The rearrangement uses TRBV30 and TRBJ2-4; TRBD2 agrees at 10 bases. The CDR3 sequence is 15 residues long. J lost 8 bases, V lost 2 bases, and 9 bases had no gene match. Germline loops: CDR1 GTSNPN, CDR2 SVGIG (reference sequence). The CDR3 protein is CAWSTLAGGRDIQYF. DNA for the CDR3: TGTGCCTGGAGTACATTAGCGGGAGGTAGGGACATTCAGTACTTC.

The chain links TRBV6-5 to TRBJ2-1; TRBD1 agrees at 9 bases. The ends lost 7 bases at V and 1 base at J; junction bases unmatched: 5. The germline gives CDR1 MNHEY, CDR2 SVGAGI. The CDR3 consists of 15 residues. The CDR3 DNA follows: TGTGCCAGCAAGTTGACAGGGGGATCCTACAATGAGCAGTTCTTC. The encoded protein is CASKLTGGSYNEQFF.

The chain couples TRBV7-6 to TRBJ2-7, with 8 bases identical to TRBD1. Germline trimming cut 6 bases from V and 2 bases from J; bases unmatched to any gene: 9. The length of the CDR3 is 15 residues. Germline lookup yields CDR1 SGHVS and CDR2 FNYEAQ. CDR3 loop: CASSRGQGGTYEQYF. The CDR3 region has the DNA TGTGCCAGCAGTCGCGGACAGGGTGGTACCTACGAGCAGTACTTC.

V and J are TRBV2 and TRBJ2-7, with D unresolved. Germline-derived CDR1 and CDR2 are SNHLY and FYNNEI. This CDR3 is 12 amino acids long. V dropped 4 bases and J dropped 4 bases, with 8 bases sitting between them. CDR3 loop: CASSVIRYEQYF. CDR3 in DNA: TGTGCCAGCAGTGTGATTAGATACGAGCAGTACTTC.